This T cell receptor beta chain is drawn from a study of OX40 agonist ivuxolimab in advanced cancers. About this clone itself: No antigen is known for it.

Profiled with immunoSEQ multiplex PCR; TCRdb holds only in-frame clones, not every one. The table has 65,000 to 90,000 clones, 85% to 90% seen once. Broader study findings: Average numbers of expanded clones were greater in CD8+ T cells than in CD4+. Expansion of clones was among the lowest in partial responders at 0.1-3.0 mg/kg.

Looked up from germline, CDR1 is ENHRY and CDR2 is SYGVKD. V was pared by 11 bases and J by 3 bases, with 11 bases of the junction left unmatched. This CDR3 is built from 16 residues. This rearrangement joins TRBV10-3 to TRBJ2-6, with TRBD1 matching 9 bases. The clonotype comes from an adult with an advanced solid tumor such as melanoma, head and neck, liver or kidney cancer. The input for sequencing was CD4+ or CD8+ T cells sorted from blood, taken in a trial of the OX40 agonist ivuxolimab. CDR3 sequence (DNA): TGTGCCCTCTATGGACAGGGGTTTGGTGGGGCCAACGTCCTGACTTTC. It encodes CALYGQGFGGANVLTF.